The clone carrying this T cell receptor beta chain was recorded many times. The data derive from a study of T-cell memory formation after mild COVID-19. From germline, CDR1 is SGHRS and CDR2 YFSETQ. This CDR3 contains 15 residues. Trimming pared 5 bases from V and 2 bases from J, leaving 15 bases between. The 5'RACE method, run with constant-segment primers, produced TCR alpha and TCR beta cDNA libraries (carrying sample barcodes and UMIs). One entry per CDR3 protein results from TCRdb running MiXCR on the 5' RACE reads. The table has fewer than 400,000 distinct CDR3 sequences, approximately 15% seen once; the top ten hold approximately 21%.

V and J are TRBV5-1 and TRBJ2-3; D may be TRBD1 or TRBD2 (5 bases each). The sequence was obtained from a man aged 18 to 30 who had mild COVID-19 (a few samples of this study predate the infection). Cell type and time point are not known. The sample comprised PBMCs or a T cell subset sorted from them (not recorded which). The DNA of the CDR3 is TGCGCCAGCAGGGGACCTACTCTAAACACAGATACGCAGTATTTT. Its translation is CASRGPTLNTDTQYF.